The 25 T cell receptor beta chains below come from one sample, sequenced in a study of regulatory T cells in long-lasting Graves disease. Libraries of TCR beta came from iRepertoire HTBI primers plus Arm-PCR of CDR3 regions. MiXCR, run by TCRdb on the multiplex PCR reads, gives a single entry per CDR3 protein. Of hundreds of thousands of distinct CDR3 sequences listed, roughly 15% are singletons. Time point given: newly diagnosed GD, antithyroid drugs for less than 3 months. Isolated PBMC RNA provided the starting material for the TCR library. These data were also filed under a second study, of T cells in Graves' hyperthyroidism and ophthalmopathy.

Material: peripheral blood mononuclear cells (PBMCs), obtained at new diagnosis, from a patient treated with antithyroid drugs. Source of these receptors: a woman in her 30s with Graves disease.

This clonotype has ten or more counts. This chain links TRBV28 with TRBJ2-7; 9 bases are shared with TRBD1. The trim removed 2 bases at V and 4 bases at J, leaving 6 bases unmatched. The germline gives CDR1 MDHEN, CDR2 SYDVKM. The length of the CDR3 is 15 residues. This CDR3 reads CASSLPGTGLYEQYF. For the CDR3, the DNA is TGTGCCAGCAGTTTACCCGGGACAGGGTTGTACGAGCAGTACTTC.

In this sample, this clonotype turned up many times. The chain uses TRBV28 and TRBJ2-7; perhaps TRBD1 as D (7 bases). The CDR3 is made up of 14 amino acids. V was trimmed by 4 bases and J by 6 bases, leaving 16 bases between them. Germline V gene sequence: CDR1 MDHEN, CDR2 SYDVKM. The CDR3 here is CASSSGDRVGEQYF. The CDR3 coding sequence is TGTGCCAGCAGTTCGGGAGACAGGGTAGGCGAGCAGTACTTC. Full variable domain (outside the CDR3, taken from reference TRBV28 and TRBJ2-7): DVKVTQSSRYLVKRTGEKVFLECVQDMDHENMFWYRQDPGLGLRLIYFSYDVKMKEKGDIPEGYSVSREKKERFSLILESASTNQTSMYLCASSSGDRVGEQYFGPGTRLTVT.

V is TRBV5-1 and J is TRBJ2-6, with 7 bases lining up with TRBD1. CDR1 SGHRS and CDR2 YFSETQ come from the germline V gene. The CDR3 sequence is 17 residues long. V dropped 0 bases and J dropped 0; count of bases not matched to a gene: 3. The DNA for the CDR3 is TGCGCCAGCAGCTTGGAGGGGGCGAACTCTGGGGCCAACGTCCTGACTTTC. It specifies CASSLEGANSGANVLTF. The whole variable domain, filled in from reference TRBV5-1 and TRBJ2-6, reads KAGVTQTPRYLIKTRGQQVTLSCSPISGHRSVSWYQQTPGQGLQFLFEYFSETQRNKGNFPGRFSGRQFSNSRSEMNVSTLELGDSALYLCASSLEGANSGANVLTFGAGSRLTVL.

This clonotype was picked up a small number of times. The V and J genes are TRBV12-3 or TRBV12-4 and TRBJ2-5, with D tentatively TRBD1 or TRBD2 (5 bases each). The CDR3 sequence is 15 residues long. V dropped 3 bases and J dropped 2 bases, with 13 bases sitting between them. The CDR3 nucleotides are TGTGCCAGCAGTTTGTCCGGGGCCCCGCAAGAGACCCAGTACTTC. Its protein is CASSLSGAPQETQYF.

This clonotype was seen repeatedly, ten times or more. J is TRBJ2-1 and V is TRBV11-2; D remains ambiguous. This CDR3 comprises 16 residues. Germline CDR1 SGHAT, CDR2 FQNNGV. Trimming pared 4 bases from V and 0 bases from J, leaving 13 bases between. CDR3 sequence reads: CASSSKWTSSYNEQFF. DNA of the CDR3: TGTGCCAGCAGCTCGAAGTGGACGAGCTCCTACAATGAGCAGTTCTTC.

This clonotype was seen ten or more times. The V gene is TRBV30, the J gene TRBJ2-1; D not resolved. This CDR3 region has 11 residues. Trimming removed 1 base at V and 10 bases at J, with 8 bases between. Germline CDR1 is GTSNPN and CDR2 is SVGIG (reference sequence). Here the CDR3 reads CAWSGAREQFF. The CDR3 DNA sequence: TGTGCCTGGAGTGGGGCTAGGGAGCAGTTCTTC.

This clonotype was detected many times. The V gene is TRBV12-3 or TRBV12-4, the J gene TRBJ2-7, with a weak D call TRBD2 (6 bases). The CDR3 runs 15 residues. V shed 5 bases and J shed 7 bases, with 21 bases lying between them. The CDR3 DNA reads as TGTGCCAGCAGTCCCACGGGAGCCCTTTTGAGGGAGCAGTACTTC. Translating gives CASSPTGALLREQYF.

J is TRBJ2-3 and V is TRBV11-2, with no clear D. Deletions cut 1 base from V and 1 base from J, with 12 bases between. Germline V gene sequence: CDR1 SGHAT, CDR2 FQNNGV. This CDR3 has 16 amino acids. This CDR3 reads CASSLGSGRGTDTQYF. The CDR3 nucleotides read TGTGCCAGCAGCTTAGGATCCGGACGAGGCACAGATACGCAGTATTTT.

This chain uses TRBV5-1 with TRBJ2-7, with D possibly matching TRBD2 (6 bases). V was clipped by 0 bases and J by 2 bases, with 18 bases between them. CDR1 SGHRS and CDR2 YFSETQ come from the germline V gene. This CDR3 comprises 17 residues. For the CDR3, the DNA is TGCGCCAGCAGCTTGGGCCCGATTAGCGGAAACCCCTACGAGCAGTACTTC. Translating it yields CASSLGPISGNPYEQYF. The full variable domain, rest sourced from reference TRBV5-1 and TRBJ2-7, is KAGVTQTPRYLIKTRGQQVTLSCSPISGHRSVSWYQQTPGQGLQFLFEYFSETQRNKGNFPGRFSGRQFSNSRSEMNVSTLELGDSALYLCASSLGPISGNPYEQYFGPGTRLTVT.

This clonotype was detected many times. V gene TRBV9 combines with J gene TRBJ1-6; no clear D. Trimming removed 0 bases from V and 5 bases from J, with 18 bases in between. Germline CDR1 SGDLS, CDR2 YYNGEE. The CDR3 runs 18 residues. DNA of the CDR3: TGTGCCAGCAGCGTAGAGCCCGTTTCGGTGGCACATAATTCACCCCTCCACTTT. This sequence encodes CASSVEPVSVAHNSPLHF.

CDR3 nucleotide sequence: TGCGCCAGCAGCCAAGATCCAGCAGACAATGAAAAACTGTTTTTT. It codes for CASSQDPADNEKLFF. The rearrangement joins TRBV4-1 to TRBJ1-4; D unclear. The CDR3 loop spans 15 amino acids. Germline V lookup: CDR1 MGHRA, CDR2 YSYEKL. Trimming took 0 bases from V and 5 from J, leaving 10 bases between them.

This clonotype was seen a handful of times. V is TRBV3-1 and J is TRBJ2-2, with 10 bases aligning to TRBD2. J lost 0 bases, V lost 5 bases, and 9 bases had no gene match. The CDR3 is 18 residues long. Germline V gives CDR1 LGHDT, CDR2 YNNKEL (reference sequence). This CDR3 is CASSVTSGWLANTGELFF. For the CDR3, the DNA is TGTGCCAGCAGCGTGACTAGCGGGTGGCTCGCGAACACCGGGGAGCTGTTTTTT. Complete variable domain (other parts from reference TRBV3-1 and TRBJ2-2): DTAVSQTPKYLVTQMGNDKSIKCEQNLGHDTMYWYKQDSKKFLKIMFSYNNKELIINETVPNRFSPKSPDKAHLNLHINSLELGDSAVYFCASSVTSGWLANTGELFFGEGSRLTVL.

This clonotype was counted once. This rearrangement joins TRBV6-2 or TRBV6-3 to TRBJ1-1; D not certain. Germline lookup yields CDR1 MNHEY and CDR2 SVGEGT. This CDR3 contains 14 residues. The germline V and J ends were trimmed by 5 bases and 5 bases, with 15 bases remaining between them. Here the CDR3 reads CASSERPRRTEAFF. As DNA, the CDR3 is TGTGCCAGCAGTGAACGGCCCAGGCGAACTGAAGCTTTCTTT.

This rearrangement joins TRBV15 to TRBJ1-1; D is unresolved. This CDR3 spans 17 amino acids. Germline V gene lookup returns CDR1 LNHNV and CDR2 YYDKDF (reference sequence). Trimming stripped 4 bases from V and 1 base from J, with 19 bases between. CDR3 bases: TGTGCCACCAGCACCGATATAATTTTCCGCGGGAACACTGAAGCTTTCTTT. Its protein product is CATSTDIIFRGNTEAFF.

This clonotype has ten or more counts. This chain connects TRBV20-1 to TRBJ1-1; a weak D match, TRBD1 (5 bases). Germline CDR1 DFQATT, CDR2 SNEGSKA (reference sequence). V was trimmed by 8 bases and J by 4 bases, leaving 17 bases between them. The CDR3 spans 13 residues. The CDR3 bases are TGCAGTCCAAACCGACGGGGGAGCACTGAAGCTTTCTTT. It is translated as CSPNRRGSTEAFF.

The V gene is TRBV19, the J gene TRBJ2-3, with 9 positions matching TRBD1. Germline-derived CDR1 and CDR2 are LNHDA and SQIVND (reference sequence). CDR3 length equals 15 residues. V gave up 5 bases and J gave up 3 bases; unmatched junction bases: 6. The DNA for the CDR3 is TGTGCCAGTAGTTCCTACAGGGGGCGAACAGATACGCAGTATTTT. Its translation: CASSSYRGRTDTQYF.

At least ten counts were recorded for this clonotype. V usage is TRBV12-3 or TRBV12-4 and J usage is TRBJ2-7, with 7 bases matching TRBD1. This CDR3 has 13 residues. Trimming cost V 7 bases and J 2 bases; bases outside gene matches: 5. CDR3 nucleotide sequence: TGTGCCAGCACCAGGGACAGTACCTACGAGCAGTACTTC. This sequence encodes CASTRDSTYEQYF.

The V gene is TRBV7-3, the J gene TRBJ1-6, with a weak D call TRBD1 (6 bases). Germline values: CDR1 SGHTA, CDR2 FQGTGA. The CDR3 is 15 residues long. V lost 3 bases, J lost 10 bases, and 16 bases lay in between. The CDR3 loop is CASSLNRDIGSPLHF. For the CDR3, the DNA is TGTGCCAGCAGCTTGAACCGGGACATCGGCTCACCCCTCCACTTT.

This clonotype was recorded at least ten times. The CDR3 DNA follows: TGCAGTGGTGTAGGTGGCCATGGCTACACCTTC. Translation gives CSGVGGHGYTF. The chain carries TRBV20-1 and TRBJ1-2; no clear D gene. The length of the CDR3 is 11 residues. Germline CDR1 reads DFQATT; CDR2 reads SNEGSKA (reference sequence). Trimming shortened V by 7 bases and J by 6 bases, and 12 bases separated the two germline ends.

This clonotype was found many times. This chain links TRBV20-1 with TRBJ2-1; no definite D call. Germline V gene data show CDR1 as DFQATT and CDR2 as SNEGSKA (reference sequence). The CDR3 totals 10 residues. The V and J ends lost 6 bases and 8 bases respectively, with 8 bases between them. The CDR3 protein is CSAKHDEQFF. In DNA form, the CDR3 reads TGCAGTGCCAAGCACGATGAGCAGTTCTTC.

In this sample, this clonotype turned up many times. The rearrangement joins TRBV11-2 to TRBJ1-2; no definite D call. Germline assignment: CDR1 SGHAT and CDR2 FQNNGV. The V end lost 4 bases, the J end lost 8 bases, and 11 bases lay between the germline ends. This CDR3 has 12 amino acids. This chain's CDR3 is CASSSTQYGYTF. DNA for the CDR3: TGTGCCAGCAGCTCCACGCAGTACGGCTACACCTTC.

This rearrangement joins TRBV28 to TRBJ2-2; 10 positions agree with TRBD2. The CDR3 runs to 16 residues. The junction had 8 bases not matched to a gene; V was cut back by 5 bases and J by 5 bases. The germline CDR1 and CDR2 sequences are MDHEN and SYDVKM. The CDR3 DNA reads TGTGCCAGCAGTCCCGGGGTAGCGGGAGGTACCGGGGAGCTGTTTTTT. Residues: CASSPGVAGGTGELFF.

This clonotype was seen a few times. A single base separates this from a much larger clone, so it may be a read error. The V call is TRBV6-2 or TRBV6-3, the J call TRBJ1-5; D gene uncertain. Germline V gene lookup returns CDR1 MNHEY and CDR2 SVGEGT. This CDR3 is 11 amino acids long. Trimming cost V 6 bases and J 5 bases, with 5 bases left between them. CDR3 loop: CASSRYQPQHF. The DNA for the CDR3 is TGTGCCAGCAGCCGGTATCAGCCCCAGCATTTT.

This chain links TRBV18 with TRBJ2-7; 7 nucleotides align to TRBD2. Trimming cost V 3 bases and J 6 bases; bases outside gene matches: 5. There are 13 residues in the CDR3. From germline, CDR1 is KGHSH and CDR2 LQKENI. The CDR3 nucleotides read TGTGCCAGCTCACCTCTGGGGGAGGGCGAGCAGTACTTC. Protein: CASSPLGEGEQYF.

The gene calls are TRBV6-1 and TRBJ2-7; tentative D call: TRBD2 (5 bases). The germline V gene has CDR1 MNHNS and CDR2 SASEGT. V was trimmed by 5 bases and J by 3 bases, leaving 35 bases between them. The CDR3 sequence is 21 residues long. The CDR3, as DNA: TGTGCCAGCAGTAGTAAGAGGGCCGCCATCGGTTTTGGTCCATCTCACTACGAGCAGTACTTC. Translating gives CASSSKRAAIGFGPSHYEQYF.